This is a list of T cell receptor beta chains from one sample in a study of blood T cells in healthy people across ages. TCRdb used MiXCR to reprocess the 5' RACE reads, holding one entry per CDR3 protein. The repertoire holds some 860,000 distinct CDR3 sequences, with approximately 60% as singletons. The sample was blood. The receptors were gathered from a man in his forties in good health. CDR3s include the opening cysteine and the closing phenylalanine or tryptophan. The D gene is left open where the match is weak. Not all rows give a size; the values are once, few, many and, for expanded clones, a class.

j_gene	abundance	d_gene	v_gene	CDR3nt	CDR3aa
TRBJ2-1	-	-	TRBV6-5	TGTGCCGGCAGTTATGATGAGGACAGTTACAATGAGCAGTTCTTC	CAGSYDEDSYNEQFF
TRBJ2-1	-	-	TRBV4-2	TGTGCCAGCAGCCAAGATGGGATAGCAGGGAGCTCCTACAATGAGCAGTTCTTC	CASSQDGIAGSSYNEQFF
TRBJ2-1	-	TRBD2	TRBV11-1	TGTGCCAGCACCCCTAGCGCGGGAGGGGTGTTCTTC	CASTPSAGGVFF
TRBJ1-6	-	-	TRBV2	TGTGCCAGCGTTGGCGTTCCCTATAATTCACCCCTCCACTTT	CASVGVPYNSPLHF
TRBJ2-3	-	TRBD1	TRBV24-1	TGTGCCACCAGTGATCGCCTGACAGGGTTTAGCACAGATACGCAGTATTTT	CATSDRLTGFSTDTQYF
TRBJ2-7	few	TRBD2	TRBV20-1	TGCAGTGCTAGAGTTCTAGCGGGAGCGGGGGAGCAGTACTTC	CSARVLAGAGEQYF
TRBJ2-3	-	-	TRBV12-3/TRBV12-4	TGTGCCAGCAGTCTCCAACAAATTTTTACGACAGATACGCAGTATTTT	CASSLQQIFTTDTQYF
TRBJ1-2	-	-	TRBV28	TGTGCCAGCAGTCTCTGGTCGAGCTCCAACTATGGCTACACCTTC	CASSLWSSSNYGYTF
TRBJ2-7	-	TRBD1	TRBV20-1	TGCAGTGCTAGAGACAGGACAGGGGCCTACGAGCAGTACTTC	CSARDRTGAYEQYF
TRBJ2-5	few	-	TRBV2	TGTGCCAGCCCAATCCTAGACATGGAGACCCAGTACTTC	CASPILDMETQYF
TRBJ1-5	-	-	TRBV12-3/TRBV12-4	TGTGCCAGCAGTTTTCCCTTTGGGGGCCTCAATCAGCCCCAGCATTTT	CASSFPFGGLNQPQHF
TRBJ2-1	-	-	TRBV6-5	TGTGCCAGCAGGCTAACGGGACTCGATTCCTACAATGAGCAGTTCTTC	CASRLTGLDSYNEQFF
TRBJ2-1	-	TRBD2	TRBV7-3	TGTGCCAGCAGCTCTAGCGGGGGGTCACGATACAATGAGCAGTTCTTC	CASSSSGGSRYNEQFF
TRBJ1-1	-	-	TRBV3-1	TGTGCCAGCAGCCAAGATTCAGGTTCCGGAAACACTGAAGCTTTCTTT	CASSQDSGSGNTEAFF
TRBJ1-1	-	-	TRBV5-1	TGCGCCAGCAGTCGTACAGGGTTTGGAAACACTGAAGCTTTCTTT	CASSRTGFGNTEAFF